A selection of T cell receptor beta chains follows, all from one sample in a study of shared clonotypes between healthy human individuals. Repertoires were generated with immunoSEQ multiplex PCR, while TCRdb's copy carries only in-frame clones and drops some. The data show about 2.4 million clones, around nine tenths seen once. What was sequenced was naive CD4+ T cells sorted from blood. All receptors come from a man between 18 and 35 years old in good health. The CDR3 runs from the conserved cysteine through the conserved F or W. D genes are given only for firm matches. Rows may omit the clone size; those that give it use once, few, many or a size class.

clone size	V gene	D gene	J gene	CDR3 DNA	CDR3 protein
NA	TRBV6-6	NA	TRBJ1-1	TGTGCCAGCAGTTCTTACATGGGAGGTCCTGAAGCTTTCTTT	CASSSYMGGPEAFF
NA	TRBV2	NA	TRBJ2-7	TGTGCCAGCAAGACGACCCTTCTCGACGAGCAGTACTTC	CASKTTLLDEQYF
NA	TRBV30	TRBD1	TRBJ1-3	TGTGCCTGGAGTGTAAGGGGGCAGTTGCGTGGAAACACCATATATTTT	CAWSVRGQLRGNTIYF
NA	TRBV2	NA	TRBJ2-5	TGTGCCAGCAGTGAAGACAGACACCAAGAGACCCAGTACTTC	CASSEDRHQETQYF
NA	TRBV28	TRBD1	TRBJ1-2	TGTGCCAGCACTTCCTATGGGCTCGAGGGGACAGGGGACGGCTACACCTTC	CASTSYGLEGTGDGYTF
NA	TRBV2	NA	TRBJ1-5	TGTGCCAGCAGTGAGGAACAGGGACATCAGCCCCAGCATTTT	CASSEEQGHQPQHF
NA	TRBV6-1	NA	TRBJ1-1	TGTGCCAGCAGTGACCCAGGGCGGGCGGACACTGAAGCTTTCTTT	CASSDPGRADTEAFF
NA	TRBV10-3	TRBD2	TRBJ2-7	TGTGCCCCACTTCCGGGAGGGCCATACTACGAGCAGTACTTC	CAPLPGGPYYEQYF
NA	TRBV5-1	TRBD1	TRBJ1-1	TGCGCCAGCAGCTTGGGGACAGGGGGTTCGCTGGATGAAGCTTTCTTT	CASSLGTGGSLDEAFF
NA	TRBV18	NA	TRBJ1-1	TGTGCCAGCTCACCGGGGGGTGACACTGAAGCTTTCTTT	CASSPGGDTEAFF
NA	TRBV5-1	NA	TRBJ1-1	TGCGCCAGCAGCTTCGCGGGGTACACTGAAGCTTTCTTT	CASSFAGYTEAFF
once	TRBV19	TRBD2	TRBJ2-7	TGTGCCAGTAGTGATAGCGGGAGGGATTACGAGCAGTACTTC	CASSDSGRDYEQYF
NA	TRBV19	NA	TRBJ2-7	TGTGCCAGTAGTAAACAACAGGACTACGAGCAGTACTTC	CASSKQQDYEQYF
NA	TRBV6-1	NA	TRBJ1-2	TGTGCCAGCAGTGTGACAGATAACTATGGCTACACCTTC	CASSVTDNYGYTF
NA	TRBV5-1	NA	TRBJ1-6	TGCGCCAGCAGCTGGGGGGGCCCTAATTCACCCCTCCACTTT	CASSWGGPNSPLHF
NA	TRBV10-3	TRBD2	TRBJ2-2	TGTGCCATCAGTGAACTAGCGGACACCGGGGAGCTGTTTTTT	CAISELADTGELFF
NA	TRBV28	NA	TRBJ1-1	TGTGCCAGCAGCCCCCCCCGTTTCGCTGAAGCTTTCTTT	CASSPPRFAEAFF
NA	TRBV6-1	NA	TRBJ1-5	TGTGCCAGCAGGACCGGGACTCCTCTCAATCAGCCCCAGCATTTT	CASRTGTPLNQPQHF
NA	TRBV19	NA	TRBJ1-5	TGTGCCAGTAGTATAGTTTCGGGGTTTAGGCAGCCCCAGCATTTT	CASSIVSGFRQPQHF
NA	TRBV5-1	TRBD1	TRBJ2-1	TGCGCCAGCAGCGCCCAAACGGGACAGGGTCTGGGGCAGTTCTTC	CASSAQTGQGLGQFF
NA	TRBV5-1	TRBD1	TRBJ1-4	TGCGCCAGCAGCTTGGCCACAGGGGCTGGTAATGAAAAACTGTTTTTT	CASSLATGAGNEKLFF
NA	TRBV2	NA	TRBJ1-2	TGTGCCAGCAGTGTGGTAGGGCCGGATAACTATGGCTACACCTTC	CASSVVGPDNYGYTF
NA	TRBV5-4	NA	TRBJ1-2	TGTGCCAGCAGCCCCAACGGGGATGTCTATGGCTACACCTTC	CASSPNGDVYGYTF
NA	TRBV5-4	TRBD2	TRBJ2-3	TGTGCCAGCAGCTTTGGGACTAGTTTTGATACGCAGTATTTT	CASSFGTSFDTQYF
NA	TRBV6-5	NA	TRBJ1-2	TGTGCCAGCAGTCCCATTGATAACTATGGCTACACCTTC	CASSPIDNYGYTF